The 22 T cell receptor beta chains given below trace back to one sample, sequenced in a study of blood T cell repertoires in COVID-19. Method: immunoSEQ multiplex PCR; TCRdb's copy keeps in-frame clones and lacks some. The data show 55,000 to 85,000 clones, approximately 86% seen once. The specimen was peripheral blood. Receptors originate from a human donor in a cohort sampled during active COVID-19.

CDR3 amino acids: CASSVTSGGSSYNEQFF. CDR3 in DNA: TGTGCCAGCAGCGTCACTAGCGGGGGGAGCTCCTACAATGAGCAGTTCTTC. This chain connects TRBV9 to TRBJ2-1; TRBD2 matches 12 bases. Germline V gene data show CDR1 as SGDLS and CDR2 as YYNGEE. This CDR3 is 17 amino acids long. Losses at the gene ends were 2 bases for V and 0 bases for J; bases not matched to a gene: 3. The whole variable domain, remainder taken from reference TRBV9 and TRBJ2-1, is DSGVTQTPKHLITATGQRVTLRCSPRSGDLSVYWYQQSLDQGLQFLIQYYNGEERAKGNILERFSAQQFPDLHSELNLSSLELGDSALYFCASSVTSGGSSYNEQFFGPGTRLTVL.

This chain uses TRBV5-5 with TRBJ2-3; TRBD2 agrees at 7 bases. V shed 4 bases and J 6 bases; nucleotides not matched to a gene: 8. CDR1 SGHKS and CDR2 YYEKEE come from the germline V gene (reference sequence). This CDR3 contains 14 residues. The CDR3 sequence: CASSARTSRDTQYF. The DNA for the CDR3 is TGTGCCAGCAGCGCGCGGACTAGTAGGGATACGCAGTATTTT. The full variable domain, its missing parts supplied by reference TRBV5-5 and TRBJ2-3, is DAGVTQSPTHLIKTRGQQVTLRCSPISGHKSVSWYQQVLGQGPQFIFQYYEKEERGRGNFPDRFSARQFPNYSSELNVNALLLGDSALYLCASSARTSRDTQYFGPGTRLTVL.

The chain employs TRBV24-1 and TRBJ2-1; tentative D call: TRBD2 (6 bases). The CDR3 loop spans 17 amino acids. V dropped 4 bases and J dropped 10 bases, with 25 bases sitting between them. The germline V gene has CDR1 KGHDR and CDR2 SFDVKD. The DNA for the CDR3 is TGTGCCACCAGTGACCCCCGGCTCCCTCGCGGGGCTGGGGAGCAGTTCTTC. This gives the protein CATSDPRLPRGAGEQFF.

V usage is TRBV5-4 and J usage is TRBJ2-3, with 12 bases lining up with TRBD2. In germline, CDR1 is SGHNT, CDR2 YYREEE (reference sequence). After removal of 1 base from V and 3 bases from J, the junction contained 3 bases not matched to a gene. This CDR3 is built from 16 residues. The CDR3 here is CASSLSSGGGTDTQYF. The CDR3 DNA is TGTGCCAGCAGCTTGTCTAGCGGGGGGGGAACAGATACGCAGTATTTT. The variable domain in full, with the rest retrieved from reference TRBV5-4 and TRBJ2-3, is ETGVTQSPTHLIKTRGQQVTLRCSSQSGHNTVSWYQQALGQGPQFIFQYYREEENGRGNFPPRFSGLQFPNYSSELNVNALELDDSALYLCASSLSSGGGTDTQYFGPGTRLTVL.

This chain uses TRBV7-8 with TRBJ2-6, with a weak D call TRBD2 (5 bases). The CDR3 runs to 17 residues. Germline values: CDR1 SGHVS, CDR2 FQNEAQ. Trimming pared 4 bases from V and 0 bases from J, leaving 13 bases between. The CDR3 loop reads CASSSTRRVSGANVLTF. Written as DNA, the CDR3 is TGTGCCAGCAGCTCCACTAGAAGGGTCTCTGGGGCCAACGTCCTGACTTTC.

The chain carries TRBV9 and TRBJ2-1, with 9 bases aligning to TRBD2. Germline V gives CDR1 SGDLS, CDR2 YYNGEE. This CDR3 spans 15 amino acids. Trimming cost V 0 bases and J 5 bases; bases outside gene matches: 3. The CDR3 DNA follows: TGTGCCAGCAGCGTAGCTCCTAGCGGGAACAATGAGCAGTTCTTC. Translation gives CASSVAPSGNNEQFF.

V usage is TRBV5-4 and J usage is TRBJ2-3; D not resolved. CDR1 and CDR2 (germline): SGHNT, YYREEE (reference sequence). The V end was cut by 2 bases, the J end by 3 bases, with 7 bases between. This CDR3 is built from 13 residues. The CDR3 reads CASSFSGTDTQYF. The CDR3 bases are TGTGCCAGCAGCTTCTCCGGGACAGATACGCAGTATTTT.

V gene TRBV18 combines with J gene TRBJ2-7; the D gene is possibly TRBD2 (7 bases). The CDR3 is 14 amino acids. Per the germline V gene, CDR1 is KGHSH and CDR2 is LQKENI. Trimming took off 4 bases at V and 6 bases at J, with 16 bases between the two ends. The CDR3 loop reads CASSREGGFGEQYF. The CDR3, as DNA: TGTGCCAGCTCACGCGAGGGGGGGTTCGGCGAGCAGTACTTC.

The rearrangement links TRBV12-3 or TRBV12-4 to TRBJ1-1; no reliable D call. CDR3 length: 12 amino acids. V shed 2 bases and J shed 3 bases, with 4 bases lying between them. This chain's CDR3 is CASSLSHTEAFF. CDR3 sequence (DNA): TGTGCCAGCAGTTTAAGCCACACTGAAGCTTTCTTT.

In nucleotides, the CDR3 is TGTGCCAGCAGTGTGGGTAGGGGCATCCCCTACGAGCAGTACTTC. This encodes CASSVGRGIPYEQYF. This chain joins TRBV2 and TRBJ2-7; weak D call: TRBD1 (5 bases). This CDR3 is built from 15 residues. V shed 4 bases and J shed 2 bases, with 15 bases lying between them. The germline CDR1 and CDR2 sequences are SNHLY and FYNNEI.

This chain links TRBV3-1 (or the pseudogene TRBV3-2) with TRBJ2-3; 7 nucleotides agree with TRBD2. The CDR3 runs to 14 residues. V trimming: 2 bases; J trimming: 6 bases; junction bases outside the gene matches: 5. Germline V CDR1 and CDR2: LGHDT, YNNKEL (reference sequence). This chain's CDR3 is CASSQKLGGDTQYF. CDR3 DNA sequence: TGTGCCAGCAGCCAAAAACTCGGGGGGGATACGCAGTATTTT.

CDR3: CASGPRGSLNEKLFF. In DNA, the CDR3 is TGTGCTAGTGGGCCCAGGGGTTCGCTTAATGAAAAACTGTTTTTT. The chain links TRBV12-5 to TRBJ1-4, with TRBD1 as a possible D gene (6 bases). V shed 6 bases and J shed 4 bases, with 15 bases lying between them. The length of the CDR3 is 15 residues. Germline CDR1 and CDR2: LGHNT and FRNRAP. The variable domain in full, with the rest retrieved from reference TRBV12-5 and TRBJ1-4, is DARVTQTPRHKVTEMGQEVTMRCQPILGHNTVFWYRQTMMQGLELLAYFRNRAPLDDSGMPKDRFSAEMPDATLATLKIQPSEPRDSAVYFCASGPRGSLNEKLFFGSGTQLSVL.

This clone was picked up one time. The rearrangement uses TRBV4-1 and TRBJ2-3, with D hard to call. Looked up from germline, CDR1 is MGHRA and CDR2 is YSYEKL. V dropped 1 base and J dropped 5 bases, with 4 bases sitting between them. The CDR3 contains 12 residues. In DNA, the CDR3 is TGCGCCAGCAGCCAAGCGTTAGATACGCAGTATTTT. Its protein is CASSQALDTQYF.

The gene calls are TRBV18 and TRBJ2-7; TRBD2 aligns across 13 bases. The trim removed 3 bases at V and 4 bases at J, leaving 6 bases unmatched. Germline V CDR1 and CDR2: KGHSH, LQKENI. The CDR3 length is 16 residues. In DNA, the CDR3 is TGTGCCAGCTCACCCGGACTAGCGGGGGAGGGATACGAGCAGTACTTC. As protein: CASSPGLAGEGYEQYF.

Points on this clone: A junction end diverges from the germline sequence, so it may reflect a read error. Within the sample, other DNA sequences also encode this same CDR3. This sequence joins TRBV6-5 and TRBJ2-7, with 10 bases aligning to TRBD2. Germline CDR1 is MNHEY and CDR2 is SVGAGI. The CDR3 spans 15 residues. DNA for the CDR3: TGTGCTAGCAGGAACAGCGGGGGGGCCTCCTACGAGCAGTACTTC. Translated, it gives CASRNSGGASYEQYF.

The V call is TRBV5-6, the J call TRBJ2-2, with 9 bases matching TRBD1. The CDR3 covers 17 residues. V gave up 1 base and J gave up 2 bases; unmatched junction bases: 6. The germline V gene has CDR1 SGHDT and CDR2 YYEEEE. The CDR3 spells CASSLLGQGGNTGELFF. In nucleotides, the CDR3 is TGTGCCAGCAGCTTGTTGGGACAGGGAGGAAACACCGGGGAGCTGTTTTTT.

The chain uses TRBV29-1 and TRBJ2-7; the D gene is possibly TRBD2 (7 bases). This CDR3 contains 13 residues. Germline lookup yields CDR1 SQVTM and CDR2 ANQGSEA. V lost 6 bases to trimming and J lost 4 bases, with 16 bases between them. CDR3 bases: TGCAGCGTGGCCCGGGGGGCGCAGTACGAGCAGTACTTC. This sequence encodes CSVARGAQYEQYF.

The chain carries TRBV21-1 and TRBJ2-5; the table's D call, TRBD1, has no DNA check behind it. TRBV21-1 constitutes a pseudogene. CDR3 length equals 16 residues. The CDR3 sequence is CASSKARGRGQETQYF. The CDR3 DNA follows: TGTGCCAGCAGCAAAGCGCGCGGCAGGGGGCAGGAGACCCAGTACTTC.

This clone was recorded only once. The V gene is TRBV6-6, the J gene TRBJ1-5; the D is unclear. This CDR3 is 15 amino acids long. V lost 1 base, J lost 5 bases, and 12 bases lay in between. Per germline, CDR1 MNHNY and CDR2 SVGAGI (reference sequence). CDR3 sequence reads: CASSYYRDSDQPQHF. As DNA, the CDR3 is TGTGCCAGCAGTTACTATCGGGATTCGGATCAGCCCCAGCATTTT.

CDR3 residues: CASQGSGNTIYF. The CDR3 nucleotides are TGCGCCAGCCAGGGGAGTGGAAACACCATATATTTT. The chain couples TRBV10-1 to TRBJ1-3, with D perhaps TRBD1 (6 bases). Trimming shortened V by 8 bases and J by 3 bases, and 8 bases separated the two germline ends. The CDR3 is 12 residues long. The germline V gene has CDR1 WNHNN and CDR2 SYGVQD (reference sequence).

This sequence joins TRBV2 and TRBJ1-2, with TRBD1 matching over 7 bases. Germline loops: CDR1 SNHLY, CDR2 FYNNEI. V shed 2 bases, J shed 4 bases, and the junction held 10 bases outside the gene matches. CDR3 length: 16 amino acids. The CDR3 protein is CASSEQRAGQSYGYTF. The CDR3 region has the DNA TGTGCCAGCAGTGAACAGAGGGCGGGACAGAGCTATGGCTACACCTTC.

The CDR3 DNA is TGTGCCAGCAGCCTTACGTCCCGGGACACTGAAGCTTTCTTT. Its translation: CASSLTSRDTEAFF. The J gene is TRBJ1-1, the V gene TRBV6-5; D not resolved. The CDR3 covers 14 residues. The V gene lost 6 bases and the J gene lost 3 bases, with 14 bases spanning the gap. Germline V gene lookup returns CDR1 MNHEY and CDR2 SVGAGI.